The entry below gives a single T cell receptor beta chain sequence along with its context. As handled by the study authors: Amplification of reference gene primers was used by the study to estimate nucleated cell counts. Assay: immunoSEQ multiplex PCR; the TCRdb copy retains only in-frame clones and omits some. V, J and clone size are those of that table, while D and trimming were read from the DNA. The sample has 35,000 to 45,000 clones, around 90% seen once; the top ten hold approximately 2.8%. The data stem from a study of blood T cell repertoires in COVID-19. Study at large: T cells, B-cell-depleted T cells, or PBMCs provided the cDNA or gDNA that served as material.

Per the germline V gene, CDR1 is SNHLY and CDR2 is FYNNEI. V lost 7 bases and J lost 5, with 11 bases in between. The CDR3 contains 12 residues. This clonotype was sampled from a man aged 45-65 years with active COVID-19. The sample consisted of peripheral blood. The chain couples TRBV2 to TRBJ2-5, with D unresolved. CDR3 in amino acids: CASIGLVETQYF. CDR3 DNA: TGTGCCAGCATCGGGTTGGTGGAGACCCAGTACTTC.